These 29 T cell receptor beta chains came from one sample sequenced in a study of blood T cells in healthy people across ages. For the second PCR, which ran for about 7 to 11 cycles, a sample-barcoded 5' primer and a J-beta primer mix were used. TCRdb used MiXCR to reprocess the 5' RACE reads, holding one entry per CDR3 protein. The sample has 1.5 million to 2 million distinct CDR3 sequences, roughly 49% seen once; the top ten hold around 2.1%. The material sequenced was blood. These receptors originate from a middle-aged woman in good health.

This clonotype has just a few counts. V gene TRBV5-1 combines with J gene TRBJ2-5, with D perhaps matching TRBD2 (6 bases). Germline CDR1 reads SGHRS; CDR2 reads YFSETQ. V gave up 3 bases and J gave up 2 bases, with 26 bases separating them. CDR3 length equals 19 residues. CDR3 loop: CASSSSSVWSEGPQETQYF. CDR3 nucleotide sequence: TGCGCCAGCAGCTCAAGTTCGGTTTGGTCGGAGGGCCCACAAGAGACCCAGTACTTC.

The CDR3 DNA follows: TGTGCCAGCAGGGTAGCGGGGGGGAAAGAGACCCAGTACTTC. Translated: CASRVAGGKETQYF. V usage is TRBV6-5 and J usage is TRBJ2-5, with TRBD2 matching 11 bases. CDR3 length: 14 residues. V lost 6 bases, J lost 3 bases, and 3 bases stayed unmatched. The germline CDR1 and CDR2 sequences are MNHEY and SVGAGI.

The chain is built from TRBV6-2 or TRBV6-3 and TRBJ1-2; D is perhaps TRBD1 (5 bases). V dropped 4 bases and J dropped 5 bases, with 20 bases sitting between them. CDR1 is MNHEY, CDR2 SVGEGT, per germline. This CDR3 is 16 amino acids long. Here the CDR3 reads CASSFFPEGVNYGYTF. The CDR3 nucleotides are TGTGCCAGCAGTTTCTTCCCCGAAGGGGTCAATTATGGCTACACCTTC.

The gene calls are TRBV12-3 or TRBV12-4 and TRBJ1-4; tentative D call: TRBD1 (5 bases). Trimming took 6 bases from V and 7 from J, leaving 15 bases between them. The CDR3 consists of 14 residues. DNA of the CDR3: TGTGCCAGCAGCCTGGGGTGGGACGGTGAAAAACTGTTTTTT. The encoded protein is CASSLGWDGEKLFF.

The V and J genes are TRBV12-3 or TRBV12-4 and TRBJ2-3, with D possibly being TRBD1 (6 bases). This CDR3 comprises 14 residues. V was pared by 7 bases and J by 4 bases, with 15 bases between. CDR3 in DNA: TGTGCCAGCACCTTGGGCAGGGGTTCAGATACGCAGTATTTT. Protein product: CASTLGRGSDTQYF.

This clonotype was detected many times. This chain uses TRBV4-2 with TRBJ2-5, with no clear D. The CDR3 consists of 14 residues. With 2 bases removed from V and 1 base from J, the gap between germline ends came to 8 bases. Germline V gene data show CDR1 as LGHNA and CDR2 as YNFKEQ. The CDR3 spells CASSQKAGQETQYF. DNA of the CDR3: TGTGCCAGCAGCCAAAAGGCCGGCCAAGAGACCCAGTACTTC.

The CDR3: CASSPGNRGYEKLFF. As DNA, the CDR3 is TGTGCCAGCAGCCCCGGAAACAGGGGATATGAAAAACTGTTTTTT. The J gene is TRBJ1-4, the V gene TRBV5-6, with TRBD1 identical over 7 bases. CDR1 and CDR2 (germline): SGHDT, YYEEEE. The CDR3 totals 15 residues. V shed 4 bases and J 6 bases; nucleotides not matched to a gene: 9.

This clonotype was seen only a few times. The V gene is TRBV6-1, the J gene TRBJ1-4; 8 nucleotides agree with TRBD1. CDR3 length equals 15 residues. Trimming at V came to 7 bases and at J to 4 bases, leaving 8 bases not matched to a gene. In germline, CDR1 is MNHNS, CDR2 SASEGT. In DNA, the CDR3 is TGTGCCAGCACCGCTCAGGGGGCAGTTAATGAAAAACTGTTTTTT. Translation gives CASTAQGAVNEKLFF.

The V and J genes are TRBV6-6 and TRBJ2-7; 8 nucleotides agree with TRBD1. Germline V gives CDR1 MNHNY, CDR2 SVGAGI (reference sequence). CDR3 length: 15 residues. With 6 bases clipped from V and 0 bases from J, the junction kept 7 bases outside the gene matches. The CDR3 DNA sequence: TGTGCCAGCAGACTCGACAGGGGATACTCCTACGAGCAGTACTTC. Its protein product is CASRLDRGYSYEQYF.

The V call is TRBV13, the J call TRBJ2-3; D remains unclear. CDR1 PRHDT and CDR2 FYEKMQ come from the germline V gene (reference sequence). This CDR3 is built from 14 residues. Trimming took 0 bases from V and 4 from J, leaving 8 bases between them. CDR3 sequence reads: CASSLGETADTQYF. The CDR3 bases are TGTGCCAGCAGCTTAGGGGAGACTGCAGATACGCAGTATTTT. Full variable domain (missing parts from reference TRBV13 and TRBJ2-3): AAGVIQSPRHLIKEKRETATLKCYPIPRHDTVYWYQQGPGQDPQFLISFYEKMQSDKGSIPDRFSAQQFSDYHSELNMSSLELGDSALYFCASSLGETADTQYFGPGTRLTVL.

DNA of the CDR3: TGTGCCATCAGCCAACAGGGGACCCAAGAGACCCAGTACTTC. Its protein is CAISQQGTQETQYF. The chain uses TRBV10-3 and TRBJ2-5; 7 bases line up with TRBD1. Trimming at V came to 6 bases and at J to 1 base, leaving 5 bases not matched to a gene. Germline values: CDR1 ENHRY, CDR2 SYGVKD. The CDR3 spans 14 residues.

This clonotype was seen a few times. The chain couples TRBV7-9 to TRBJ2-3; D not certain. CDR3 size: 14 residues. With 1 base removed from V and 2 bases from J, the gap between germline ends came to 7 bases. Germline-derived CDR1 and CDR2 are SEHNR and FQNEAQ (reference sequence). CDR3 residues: CASSLVAFTDTQYF. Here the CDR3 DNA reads TGTGCCAGCAGCTTAGTTGCGTTCACAGATACGCAGTATTTT.

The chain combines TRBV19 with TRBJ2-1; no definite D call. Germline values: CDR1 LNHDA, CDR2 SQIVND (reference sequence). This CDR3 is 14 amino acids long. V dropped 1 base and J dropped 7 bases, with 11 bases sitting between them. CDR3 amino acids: CASSIGGGWNEQFF. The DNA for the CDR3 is TGTGCCAGTAGTATAGGGGGTGGTTGGAATGAGCAGTTCTTC.

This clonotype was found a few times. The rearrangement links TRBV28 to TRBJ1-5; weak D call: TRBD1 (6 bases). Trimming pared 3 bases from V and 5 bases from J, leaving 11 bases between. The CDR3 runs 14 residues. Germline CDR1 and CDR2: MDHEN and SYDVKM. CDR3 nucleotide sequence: TGTGCCAGCAGTTTCCGGGACACCTATCAGCCCCAGCATTTT. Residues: CASSFRDTYQPQHF.

The CDR3 protein is CASSLELGLNNEQFF. CDR3 bases: TGCGCCAGCAGCTTGGAGCTGGGACTAAACAATGAGCAGTTCTTC. The chain employs TRBV5-1 and TRBJ2-1; TRBD2 matches at 7 bases. V was pared by 0 bases and J by 5 bases, with 5 bases of the junction left unmatched. This CDR3 region has 15 residues. CDR1 SGHRS and CDR2 YFSETQ come from the germline V gene. Full variable domain (rest looked up from reference TRBV5-1 and TRBJ2-1): KAGVTQTPRYLIKTRGQQVTLSCSPISGHRSVSWYQQTPGQGLQFLFEYFSETQRNKGNFPGRFSGRQFSNSRSEMNVSTLELGDSALYLCASSLELGLNNEQFFGPGTRLTVL.

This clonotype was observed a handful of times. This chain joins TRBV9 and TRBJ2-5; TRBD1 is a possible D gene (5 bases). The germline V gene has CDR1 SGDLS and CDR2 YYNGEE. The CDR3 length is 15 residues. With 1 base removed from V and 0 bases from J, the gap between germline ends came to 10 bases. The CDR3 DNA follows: TGTGCCAGCAGCGTATCCCGACAGAACCAAGAGACCCAGTACTTC. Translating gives CASSVSRQNQETQYF.

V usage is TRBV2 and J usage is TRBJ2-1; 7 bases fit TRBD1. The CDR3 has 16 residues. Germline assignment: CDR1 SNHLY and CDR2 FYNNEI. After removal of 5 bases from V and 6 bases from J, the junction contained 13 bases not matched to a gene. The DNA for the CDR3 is TGTGCCAGCAGTCAAATCGACAGGGTCCCGGCCAATGAGCAGTTCTTC. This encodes CASSQIDRVPANEQFF.

As DNA, the CDR3 is TGTGCCAGCAGTTTACAGGGGGTGGGAAGGAACTATGGCTACACCTTC. It specifies CASSLQGVGRNYGYTF. V is TRBV27 and J is TRBJ1-2; 7 nucleotides match TRBD1. The CDR3 spans 16 residues. After removal of 2 bases from V and 2 bases from J, the junction contained 8 bases not matched to a gene. Germline V gives CDR1 MNHEY, CDR2 SMNVEV (reference sequence).

The CDR3 nucleotides are TGCGCCAGCAGTCTTACGGGTAGTAGTGAAAAACTGTTTTTT. It specifies CASSLTGSSEKLFF. The chain is built from TRBV5-1 and TRBJ1-4; D uncertain. Between the trimmed V and J ends, which lost 5 bases and 7 bases, there was a span of 15 bases. Germline CDR1 and CDR2: SGHRS and YFSETQ. This CDR3 spans 14 amino acids.

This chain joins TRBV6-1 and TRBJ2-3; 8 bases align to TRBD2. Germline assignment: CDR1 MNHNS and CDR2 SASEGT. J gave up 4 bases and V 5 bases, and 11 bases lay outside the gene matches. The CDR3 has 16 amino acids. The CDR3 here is CASSPVAGRTPDTQYF. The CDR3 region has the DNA TGTGCCAGCAGTCCGGTAGCGGGGAGAACCCCAGATACGCAGTATTTT.

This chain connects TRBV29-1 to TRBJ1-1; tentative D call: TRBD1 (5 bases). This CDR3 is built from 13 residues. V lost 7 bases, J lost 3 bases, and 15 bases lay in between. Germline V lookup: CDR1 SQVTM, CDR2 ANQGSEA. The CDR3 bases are TGCAGCGCCGAACGGGACGGCGACACTGAAGCTTTCTTT. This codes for CSAERDGDTEAFF.

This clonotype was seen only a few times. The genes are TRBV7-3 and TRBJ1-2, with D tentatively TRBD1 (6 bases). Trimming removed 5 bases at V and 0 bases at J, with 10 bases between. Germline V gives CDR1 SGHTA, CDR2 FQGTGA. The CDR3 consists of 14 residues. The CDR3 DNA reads TGTGCCAGCAGCCAGGACAGTGCTAACTATGGCTACACCTTC. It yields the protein CASSQDSANYGYTF.

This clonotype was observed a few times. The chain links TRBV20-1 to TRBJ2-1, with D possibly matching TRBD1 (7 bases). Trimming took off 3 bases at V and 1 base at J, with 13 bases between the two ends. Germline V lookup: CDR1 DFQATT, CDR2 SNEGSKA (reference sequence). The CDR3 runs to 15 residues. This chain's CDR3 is CSASTTGTSYNEQFF. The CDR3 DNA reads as TGCAGTGCTAGCACGACAGGGACTTCCTACAATGAGCAGTTCTTC.

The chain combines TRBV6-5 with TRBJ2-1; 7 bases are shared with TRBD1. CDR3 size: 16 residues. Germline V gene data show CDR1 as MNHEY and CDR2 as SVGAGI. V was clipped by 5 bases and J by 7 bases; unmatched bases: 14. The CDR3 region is CASSTPRTGPGNEQFF. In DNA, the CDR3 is TGTGCCAGCAGTACTCCCCGGACAGGCCCGGGGAATGAGCAGTTCTTC.

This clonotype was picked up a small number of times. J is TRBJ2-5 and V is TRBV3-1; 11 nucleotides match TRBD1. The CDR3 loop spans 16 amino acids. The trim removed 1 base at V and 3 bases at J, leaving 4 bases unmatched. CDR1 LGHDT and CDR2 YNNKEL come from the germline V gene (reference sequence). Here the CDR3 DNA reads TGTGCCAGCAGCCAAGCCCCGGGACAGGGGGAAGAGACCCAGTACTTC. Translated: CASSQAPGQGEETQYF.

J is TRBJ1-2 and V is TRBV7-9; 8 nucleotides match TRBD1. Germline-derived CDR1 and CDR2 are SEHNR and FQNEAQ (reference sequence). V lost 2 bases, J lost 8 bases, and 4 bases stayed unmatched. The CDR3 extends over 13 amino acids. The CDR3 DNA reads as TGTGCCAGCAGCTTACAGGGGGCGGAAGGCTACACCTTC. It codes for CASSLQGAEGYTF.

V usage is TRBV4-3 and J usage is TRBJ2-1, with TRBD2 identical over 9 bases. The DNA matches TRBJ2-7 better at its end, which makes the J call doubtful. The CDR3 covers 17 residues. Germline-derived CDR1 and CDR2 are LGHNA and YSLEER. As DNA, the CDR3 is TGCGCCAGCAGCCTAGATAATAGCGGGGGCCACTACAATGAGCAGTACTTC. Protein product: CASSLDNSGGHYNEQYF.

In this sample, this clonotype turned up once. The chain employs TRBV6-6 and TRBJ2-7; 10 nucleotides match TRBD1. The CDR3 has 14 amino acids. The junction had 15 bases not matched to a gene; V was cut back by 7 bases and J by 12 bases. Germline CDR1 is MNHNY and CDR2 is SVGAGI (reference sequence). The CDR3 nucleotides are TGTGCCAGCAACCGAGACAGGGGGCGAGAGACCCTGTACTTC. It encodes CASNRDRGRETLYF.

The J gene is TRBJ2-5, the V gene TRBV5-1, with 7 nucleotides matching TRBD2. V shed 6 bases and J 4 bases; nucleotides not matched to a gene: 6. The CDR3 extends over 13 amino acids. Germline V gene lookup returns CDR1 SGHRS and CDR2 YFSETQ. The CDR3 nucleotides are TGCGCCAGCACAAGCGGGGCTAGAGAGACCCAGTACTTC. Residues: CASTSGARETQYF.